These 14 T cell receptor beta chains share one sample of origin, sequenced in a study of shared clonotypes between healthy human individuals (dated by TCRdb to the early 2020s). Library preparation used the immunoSEQ multiplex PCR assay. What TCRdb holds here is the immuneACCESS table cut down to in-frame rearrangements. Part of the clones is not present; checked against another copy, under half of the missing clones reflect an unresolved V gene, and the others are unexplained. For this sample the table gives about 1.5 million clones, of which 98% were detected only once. The top ten hold about 0.45% of the sample. Material: naive CD4+ T cells sorted from blood. What the cell subset or site label conveys for this sample: CD45RA+ positively selected. The receptor source for this set is a man aged 25 to 40 in good health.

This sequence joins TRBV10-3 and TRBJ2-3, with D perhaps TRBD1 (6 bases). Trimming cost V 2 bases and J 3 bases, with 12 bases left between them. The CDR3 length is 15 residues. Germline loops: CDR1 ENHRY, CDR2 SYGVKD. CDR3 bases: TGTGCCATCAGTGAGCCAGGGGAAAGGACAGATACGCAGTATTTT. Translating gives CAISEPGERTDTQYF.

This clone showed up just once. The V and J genes are TRBV19 and TRBJ2-3; 12 nucleotides align to TRBD1. CDR3 size: 16 residues. Germline CDR1 and CDR2: LNHDA and SQIVND (reference sequence). V lost 5 bases to trimming and J lost 3 bases; unmatched junction nucleotides: 6. The CDR3 region is CASSDTGQGATDTQYF. CDR3 in DNA: TGTGCCAGTAGTGACACGGGACAGGGGGCAACAGATACGCAGTATTTT.

This chain joins TRBV5-1 and TRBJ2-1; no definite D call. With 0 bases removed from V and 7 bases from J, the gap between germline ends came to 8 bases. Germline CDR1 reads SGHRS; CDR2 reads YFSETQ. This CDR3 has 13 residues. The CDR3 region is CASSLDTDNEQFF. CDR3 sequence (DNA): TGCGCCAGCAGCTTGGATACGGATAATGAGCAGTTCTTC. Variable domain in full (rest from reference TRBV5-1 and TRBJ2-1): KAGVTQTPRYLIKTRGQQVTLSCSPISGHRSVSWYQQTPGQGLQFLFEYFSETQRNKGNFPGRFSGRQFSNSRSEMNVSTLELGDSALYLCASSLDTDNEQFFGPGTRLTVL.

V usage is TRBV10-3 and J usage is TRBJ2-1; 8 nucleotides align to TRBD1. CDR1 and CDR2 from the germline V gene are ENHRY and SYGVKD. The CDR3 length is 14 residues. V dropped 9 bases and J dropped 6; count of bases not matched to a gene: 10. CDR3 DNA: TGTGCCATGGGGGATGACAGGGGAGGCAATGAGCAGTTCTTC. It encodes CAMGDDRGGNEQFF.

The gene calls are TRBV11-2 and TRBJ2-7; 7 positions agree with TRBD2. The CDR3 is 19 residues long. Germline trimming cut 1 base from V and 4 bases from J; bases unmatched to any gene: 19. Germline V gene sequence: CDR1 SGHAT, CDR2 FQNNGV. The CDR3 DNA follows: TGTGCCAGCAGCTTAGGGGGAGTGGTGGGGCAGCGGGAACCATACGAGCAGTACTTC. Amino acids: CASSLGGVVGQREPYEQYF.

The chain recombines TRBV10-2 with TRBJ2-1; D may match TRBD1 or TRBD2 (5 bases each). V was shortened by 10 bases and J by 4 bases, with 20 bases between the two germline ends. Looked up from germline, CDR1 is WSHSY and CDR2 is SAAADI. The CDR3 length is 15 residues. DNA of the CDR3: TGCGCCACCAACCCTGGTTCGGGACGATACAATGAGCAGTTCTTC. Encoded protein: CATNPGSGRYNEQFF.

This chain uses TRBV27 with TRBJ2-5; D might be TRBD1 or TRBD2, each matching 5 bases. CDR3 length: 14 residues. Between the trimmed V and J ends, which lost 3 bases and 5 bases, there was a span of 13 bases. The V gene's germline CDR1 is MNHEY and CDR2 SMNVEV (reference sequence). The CDR3 sequence is CASSFFGREETQYF. For the CDR3, the DNA is TGTGCCAGCAGTTTTTTCGGCAGGGAGGAGACCCAGTACTTC.

The chain couples TRBV29-1 to TRBJ2-6; 9 bases agree with TRBD2. The CDR3 has 16 amino acids. V lost 5 bases and J lost 0; bases outside the gene matches: 5. From germline, CDR1 is SQVTM and CDR2 ANQGSEA. The CDR3 nucleotides read TGCAGCGTTAGACTAGCGGTGAACTCTGGGGCCAACGTCCTGACTTTC. Protein product: CSVRLAVNSGANVLTF.

This chain links TRBV28 with TRBJ1-2, with a tentative D call TRBD1 (6 bases). The germline V and J ends were trimmed by 6 bases and 1 base, with 12 bases remaining between them. Germline-derived CDR1 and CDR2 are MDHEN and SYDVKM. The CDR3 consists of 14 residues. The CDR3 sequence is CASRPGQFNYGYTF. The DNA of the CDR3 is TGTGCCAGCAGGCCGGGACAATTTAACTATGGCTACACCTTC.

In DNA form, the CDR3 reads TGTGCCAGCAGCGGGGTAGGACTTGGCACTGAAGCTTTCTTT. Translating gives CASSGVGLGTEAFF. The chain employs TRBV2 and TRBJ1-1; no clear D gene. The CDR3 contains 14 residues. Between the trimmed V and J ends, which lost 6 bases and 4 bases, there was a span of 15 bases. The germline CDR1 and CDR2 sequences are SNHLY and FYNNEI.

V is TRBV6-5 and J is TRBJ2-2; 9 nucleotides line up with TRBD1. Germline V lookup: CDR1 MNHEY, CDR2 SVGAGI. This CDR3 comprises 14 residues. V lost 6 bases, J lost 5 bases, and 4 bases stayed unmatched. This chain's CDR3 is CASRRTGDTGELFF. CDR3 DNA: TGTGCCAGCAGGCGGACAGGGGATACCGGGGAGCTGTTTTTT.

The chain uses TRBV5-4 and TRBJ2-7; 13 bases agree with TRBD2. The CDR3 runs to 16 residues. Germline V gene sequence: CDR1 SGHNT, CDR2 YYREEE (reference sequence). V gave up 6 bases and J gave up 7 bases; unmatched junction bases: 13. As DNA, the CDR3 is TGTGCCAGCACCGCTGGTGGACTAGCGGGAGTGGGAGAGCAGTACTTC. Its translation: CASTAGGLAGVGEQYF.

This chain connects TRBV9 to TRBJ2-5; TRBD2 might be the D (5 bases). CDR1 and CDR2 from the germline V gene are SGDLS and YYNGEE. V shed 0 bases and J shed 4 bases, with 10 bases lying between them. This CDR3 region has 14 residues. CDR3 nucleotide sequence: TGTGCCAGCAGCGTAGGGGGAGCGGTAGAGACCCAGTACTTC. Its translation: CASSVGGAVETQYF.

The V call is TRBV30, the J call TRBJ2-7; 8 bases map to TRBD2. The CDR3 extends over 15 amino acids. Looked up from germline, CDR1 is GTSNPN and CDR2 is SVGIG (reference sequence). Trimming at V came to 4 bases and at J to 0 bases, leaving 8 bases not matched to a gene. The CDR3 DNA reads TGTGCCTGGATGATAGCGGGGCAGTCCTCCTACGAGCAGTACTTC. As protein: CAWMIAGQSSYEQYF.